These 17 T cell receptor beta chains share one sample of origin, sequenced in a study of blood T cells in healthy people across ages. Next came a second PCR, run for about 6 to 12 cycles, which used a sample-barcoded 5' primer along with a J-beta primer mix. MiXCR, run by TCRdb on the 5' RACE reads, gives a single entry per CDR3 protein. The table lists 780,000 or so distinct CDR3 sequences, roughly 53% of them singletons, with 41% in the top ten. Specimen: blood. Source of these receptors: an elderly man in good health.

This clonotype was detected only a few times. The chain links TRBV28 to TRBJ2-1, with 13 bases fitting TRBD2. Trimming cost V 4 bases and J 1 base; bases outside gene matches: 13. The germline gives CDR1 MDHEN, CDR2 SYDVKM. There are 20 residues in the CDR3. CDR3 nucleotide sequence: TGTGCCAGCAGTTCCCTAGGGACTAGCGGGATTGGTGGGTCCTACAATGAGCAGTTCTTC. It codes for CASSSLGTSGIGGSYNEQFF.

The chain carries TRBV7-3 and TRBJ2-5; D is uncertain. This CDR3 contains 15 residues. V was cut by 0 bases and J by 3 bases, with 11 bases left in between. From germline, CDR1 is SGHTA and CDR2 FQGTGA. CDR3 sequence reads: CASSLTPATKETQYF. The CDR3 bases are TGTGCCAGCAGCTTAACCCCGGCCACCAAAGAGACCCAGTACTTC. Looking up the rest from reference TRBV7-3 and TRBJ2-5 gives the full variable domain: GAGVSQTPSNKVTEKGKYVELRCDPISGHTALYWYRQSLGQGPEFLIYFQGTGAADDSGLPNDRFFAVRPEGSVSTLKIQRTERGDSAVYLCASSLTPATKETQYFGPGTRLLVL.

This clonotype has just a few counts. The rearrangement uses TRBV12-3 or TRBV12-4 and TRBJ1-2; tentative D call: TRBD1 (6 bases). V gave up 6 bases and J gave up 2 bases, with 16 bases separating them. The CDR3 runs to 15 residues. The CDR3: CASRPRGHYNYGYTF. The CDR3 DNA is TGTGCCAGCAGACCACGGGGGCATTACAACTATGGCTACACCTTC.

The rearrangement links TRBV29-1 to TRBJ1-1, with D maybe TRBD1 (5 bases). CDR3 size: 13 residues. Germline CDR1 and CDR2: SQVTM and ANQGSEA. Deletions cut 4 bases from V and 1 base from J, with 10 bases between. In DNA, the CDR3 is TGCAGCGTTGCGCGGGACCGGAACACTGAAGCTTTCTTT. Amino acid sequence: CSVARDRNTEAFF.

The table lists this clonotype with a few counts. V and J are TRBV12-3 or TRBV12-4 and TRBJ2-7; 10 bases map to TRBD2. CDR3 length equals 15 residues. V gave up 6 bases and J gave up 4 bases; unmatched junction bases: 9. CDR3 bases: TGTGCCAGCAGCTCAAGCGGGAGGGAAGGTTACGAGCAGTACTTC. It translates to CASSSSGREGYEQYF.

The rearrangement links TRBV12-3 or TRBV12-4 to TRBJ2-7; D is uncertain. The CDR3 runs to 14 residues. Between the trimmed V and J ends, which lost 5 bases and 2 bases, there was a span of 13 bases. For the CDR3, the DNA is TGTGCCAGCAGTCTCCGGACCTACCCCTACGAGCAGTACTTC. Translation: CASSLRTYPYEQYF.

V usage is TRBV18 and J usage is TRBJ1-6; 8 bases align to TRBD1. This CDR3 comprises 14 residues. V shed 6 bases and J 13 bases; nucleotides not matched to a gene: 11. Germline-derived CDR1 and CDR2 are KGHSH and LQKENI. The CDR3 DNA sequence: TGTGCCAGCTCTTTCGGACAGGGACTCCAGCCCCTCCACTTT. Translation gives CASSFGQGLQPLHF.

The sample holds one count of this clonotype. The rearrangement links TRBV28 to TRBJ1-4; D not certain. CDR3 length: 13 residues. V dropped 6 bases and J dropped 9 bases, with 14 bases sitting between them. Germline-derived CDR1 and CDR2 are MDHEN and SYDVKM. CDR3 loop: CASRSGPSKKLFF. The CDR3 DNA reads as TGTGCCAGCAGGTCCGGGCCTTCAAAAAAACTGTTTTTT.

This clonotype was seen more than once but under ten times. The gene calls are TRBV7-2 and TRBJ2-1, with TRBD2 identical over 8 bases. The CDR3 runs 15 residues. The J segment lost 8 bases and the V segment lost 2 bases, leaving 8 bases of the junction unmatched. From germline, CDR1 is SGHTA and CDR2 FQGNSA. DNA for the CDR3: TGTGCCAGCAGCTTACCGGGACTAGGGGGGGATGAGCAGTTCTTC. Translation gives CASSLPGLGGDEQFF.

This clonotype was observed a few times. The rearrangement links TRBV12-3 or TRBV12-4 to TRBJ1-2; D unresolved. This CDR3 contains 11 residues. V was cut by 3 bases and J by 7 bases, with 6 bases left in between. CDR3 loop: CASSFEGGYTF. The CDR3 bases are TGTGCCAGCAGTTTTGAGGGTGGCTACACCTTC.

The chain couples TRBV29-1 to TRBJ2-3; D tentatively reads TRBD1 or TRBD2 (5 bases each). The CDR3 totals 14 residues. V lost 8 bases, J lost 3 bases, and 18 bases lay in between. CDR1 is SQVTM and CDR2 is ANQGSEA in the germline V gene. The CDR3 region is CSTAGSFGTDTQYF. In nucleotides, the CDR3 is TGCAGCACCGCAGGGAGCTTCGGGACAGATACGCAGTATTTT.

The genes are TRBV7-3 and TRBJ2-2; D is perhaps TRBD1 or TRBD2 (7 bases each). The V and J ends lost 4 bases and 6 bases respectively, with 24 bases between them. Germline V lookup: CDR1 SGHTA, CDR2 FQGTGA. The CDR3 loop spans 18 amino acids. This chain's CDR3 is CASSSKGAGVLMAGELFF. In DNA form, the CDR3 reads TGTGCCAGCAGCTCCAAGGGGGCGGGAGTGTTAATGGCCGGGGAGCTGTTTTTT. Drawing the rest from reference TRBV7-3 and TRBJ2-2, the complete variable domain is GAGVSQTPSNKVTEKGKYVELRCDPISGHTALYWYRQSLGQGPEFLIYFQGTGAADDSGLPNDRFFAVRPEGSVSTLKIQRTERGDSAVYLCASSSKGAGVLMAGELFFGEGSRLTVL.

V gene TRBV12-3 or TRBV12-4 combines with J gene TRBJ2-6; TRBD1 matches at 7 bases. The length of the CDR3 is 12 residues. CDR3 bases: TGTGCAGGGGGCGGTGGGGCCAACGTCCTGACTTTC. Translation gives CAGGGGANVLTF.

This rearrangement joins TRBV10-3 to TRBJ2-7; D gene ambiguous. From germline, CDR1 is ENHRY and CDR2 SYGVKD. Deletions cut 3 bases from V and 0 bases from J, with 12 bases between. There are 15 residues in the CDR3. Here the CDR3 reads CAISDSEVSSYEQYF. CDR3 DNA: TGTGCCATCAGTGATTCTGAGGTGAGCTCCTACGAGCAGTACTTC.

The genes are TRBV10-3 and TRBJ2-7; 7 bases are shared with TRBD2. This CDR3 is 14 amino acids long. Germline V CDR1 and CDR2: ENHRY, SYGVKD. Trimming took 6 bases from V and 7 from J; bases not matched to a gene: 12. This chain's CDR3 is CAISGGRTSGEQYF. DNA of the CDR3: TGTGCCATCAGCGGGGGGAGGACATCGGGGGAGCAGTACTTC.

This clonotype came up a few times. The CDR3 coding sequence is TGTGCCACCAGCTGGGAATCGCCGGGAGCAACGTACAATGAGCAGTTCTTC. Its translation: CATSWESPGATYNEQFF. This rearrangement joins TRBV15 to TRBJ2-1; D might be TRBD2 (6 bases). The germline V and J ends were trimmed by 5 bases and 4 bases, with 21 bases remaining between them. In germline, CDR1 is LNHNV, CDR2 YYDKDF (reference sequence). The CDR3 loop spans 17 amino acids. The variable domain in full, with the rest retrieved from reference TRBV15 and TRBJ2-1, is DAMVIQNPRYQVTQFGKPVTLSCSQTLNHNVMYWYQQKSSQAPKLLFHYYDKDFNNEADTPDNFQSRRPNTSFCFLDIRSPGLGDTAMYLCATSWESPGATYNEQFFGPGTRLTVL.

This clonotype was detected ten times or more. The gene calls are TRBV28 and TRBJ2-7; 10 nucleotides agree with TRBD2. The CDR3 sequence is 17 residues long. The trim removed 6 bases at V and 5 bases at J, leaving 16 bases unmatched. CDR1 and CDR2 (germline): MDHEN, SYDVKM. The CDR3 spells CASSLEMTGTSVDEQYF. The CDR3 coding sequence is TGTGCCAGCAGCCTAGAGATGACCGGGACTAGCGTCGACGAGCAGTACTTC.